The 20 T cell receptor beta chains given below trace back to one sample, sequenced in a study of T-cell memory formation after mild COVID-19. A single record per CDR3 protein comes from TCRdb applying MiXCR to the 5' RACE reads. Of about 270,000 distinct CDR3 sequences in the sample, 15% to 20% are singletons; the top ten hold approximately 23%. Sequenced sample: PBMCs or a T cell subset sorted from them (not recorded which). The source of these receptors is a man younger than 35 who had mild COVID-19 (a few samples of this study predate the infection). Cell type and time point are not known.

This clonotype was seen more than once but under ten times. This chain uses TRBV29-1 with TRBJ1-1; D call uncertain. Germline values: CDR1 SQVTM, CDR2 ANQGSEA. The ends were cut back, 1 base at V and 5 bases at J, with 8 bases in the middle. The CDR3 is made up of 12 amino acids. The chain's CDR3 is CSVEGGRTEAFF. The DNA for the CDR3 is TGCAGCGTTGAAGGGGGTCGTACTGAAGCTTTCTTT. Full variable domain (remainder filled in from reference TRBV29-1 and TRBJ1-1): SAVISQKPSRDICQRGTSLTIQCQVDSQVTMMFWYRQQPGQSLTLIATANQGSEATYESGFVIDKFPISRPNLTFSTLTVSNMSPEDSSIYLCSVEGGRTEAFFGQGTRLTVV.

This chain links TRBV6-6 with TRBJ2-2, with TRBD1 matching 8 bases. The ends lost 6 bases at V and 4 bases at J; junction bases unmatched: 7. The CDR3 consists of 15 residues. In germline, CDR1 is MNHNY, CDR2 SVGAGI (reference sequence). CDR3 residues: CASRTGTGTTGELFF. The CDR3, as DNA: TGTGCCAGCAGAACCGGGACAGGTACCACCGGGGAGCTGTTTTTT.

Only a few counts were recorded for this clonotype. The CDR3 DNA follows: TGTGCCAGCAGCTTTCGCGACAGAGGGCTGAACACTGAAGCTTTCTTT. As protein: CASSFRDRGLNTEAFF. The rearrangement joins TRBV5-4 to TRBJ1-1; the D gene is possibly TRBD1 (5 bases). The CDR3 spans 16 residues. Trimming removed 2 bases at V and 0 bases at J, with 14 bases between. Germline values: CDR1 SGHNT, CDR2 YYREEE (reference sequence).

The chain carries TRBV7-3 and TRBJ2-1; tentative D call: TRBD2 (6 bases). The ends were cut back, 0 bases at V and 10 bases at J, with 7 bases in the middle. CDR1 is SGHTA, CDR2 FQGTGA, per germline. This CDR3 is 12 amino acids long. CDR3 loop: CASSLTGREQFF. CDR3 coding DNA: TGTGCCAGCAGCTTAACAGGGAGGGAGCAGTTCTTC.

Ten or more counts support this clonotype. The chain recombines TRBV18 with TRBJ2-5, with 12 bases aligning to TRBD2. The V gene's germline CDR1 is KGHSH and CDR2 LQKENI. The V segment lost 2 bases and the J segment 3 bases; nucleotides outside the gene matches: 4. The CDR3 length is 16 residues. CDR3 residues: CASSPGTSGPKETQYF. Written as DNA, the CDR3 is TGTGCCAGCTCACCAGGGACTAGCGGGCCAAAAGAGACCCAGTACTTC.

V is TRBV4-1 and J is TRBJ1-4; TRBD1 is a possible D gene (5 bases). The V end was cut by 1 base, the J end by 8 bases, with 17 bases between. The CDR3 has 16 residues. Germline V gene lookup returns CDR1 MGHRA and CDR2 YSYEKL. The CDR3 DNA reads TGCGCCAGCAGCCAAGTCCCGAGGCAGGGAGAGGAAAAACTGTTTTTT. Translated, it gives CASSQVPRQGEEKLFF.

This rearrangement joins TRBV12-3 or TRBV12-4 to TRBJ2-7, with 11 bases fitting TRBD2. Trimming cost V 4 bases and J 3 bases; bases outside gene matches: 8. The length of the CDR3 is 16 residues. In DNA form, the CDR3 reads TGTGCCAGCAGTTCCTATTTGGGACTAGCGGACTACGAGCAGTACTTC. This translates into CASSSYLGLADYEQYF.

This sequence joins TRBV4-1 and TRBJ2-5; D might be TRBD1 (6 bases). The CDR3 spans 16 residues. Germline V gene sequence: CDR1 MGHRA, CDR2 YSYEKL. With 2 bases removed from V and 7 bases from J, the gap between germline ends came to 20 bases. The CDR3 DNA is TGCGCCAGCAGCCAATGGGCCGGGGCCCAAGGGGGGACCCAGTACTTC. The encoded protein is CASSQWAGAQGGTQYF.

V and J are TRBV13 and TRBJ2-7, with 9 positions matching TRBD1. The CDR3 length is 18 residues. V trimming: 5 bases; J trimming: 0 bases; junction bases outside the gene matches: 14. Looked up from germline, CDR1 is PRHDT and CDR2 is FYEKMQ (reference sequence). Here the CDR3 reads CASSLNLRTGALSYEQYF. The CDR3 DNA reads as TGTGCCAGCAGCCTAAACCTACGGACAGGGGCACTCTCCTACGAGCAGTACTTC.

Only a few counts were recorded for this clonotype. DNA for the CDR3: TGTGCCAGCAGTTACGGGGACGGTTCCTACGAGCAGTACTTC. Encoded protein: CASSYGDGSYEQYF. The gene calls are TRBV6-6 and TRBJ2-7; D tentatively fits TRBD1 or TRBD2 (5 bases each). CDR3 length: 14 amino acids. CDR1 is MNHNY, CDR2 SVGAGI, per germline (reference sequence). The V gene lost 2 bases and the J gene lost 1 base, with 9 bases spanning the gap.

This clonotype showed up many times. The chain couples TRBV6-4 to TRBJ2-3; TRBD1 matches 8 bases. CDR3 length: 15 amino acids. Trimming cost V 3 bases and J 4 bases; bases outside gene matches: 6. Germline CDR1 MRHNA, CDR2 SNTAGT. The CDR3 loop reads CASSEAGGAPDTQYF. The CDR3 DNA reads TGTGCCAGCAGTGAAGCAGGGGGCGCCCCAGATACGCAGTATTTT.

The rearrangement links TRBV11-2 to TRBJ1-6, with unresolved D. V was shortened by 5 bases and J by 0 bases, with 11 bases between the two germline ends. This CDR3 is built from 16 residues. The germline V gene has CDR1 SGHAT and CDR2 FQNNGV. The CDR3, as DNA: TGTGCCAGCAGCCTTATACAGAGCTCCTATAATTCACCCCTCCACTTT. This codes for CASSLIQSSYNSPLHF.

The chain joins TRBV7-9 to TRBJ1-1; TRBD1 matches at 7 bases. Germline loops: CDR1 SEHNR, CDR2 FQNEAQ (reference sequence). J lost 5 bases, V lost 5 bases, and 5 bases had no gene match. This CDR3 has 13 residues. The chain's CDR3 is CASSVNRGTEAFF. DNA for the CDR3: TGTGCCAGCAGCGTGAACAGGGGTACTGAAGCTTTCTTT.

V gene TRBV7-9 combines with J gene TRBJ2-3; D remains unclear. The V gene lost 3 bases and the J gene lost 4 bases, with 14 bases spanning the gap. Germline assignment: CDR1 SEHNR and CDR2 FQNEAQ (reference sequence). The CDR3 contains 15 residues. This CDR3 reads CASSFGSLNADTQYF. In DNA, the CDR3 is TGTGCCAGCAGCTTCGGGTCCCTCAATGCAGATACGCAGTATTTT.

This clonotype was picked up a small number of times. V gene TRBV7-2 combines with J gene TRBJ2-3; tentatively, D is TRBD1 or TRBD2 (5 bases each). The CDR3 runs 17 residues. V was clipped by 0 bases and J by 4 bases, with 17 bases between them. Germline CDR1 reads SGHTA; CDR2 reads FQGNSA. CDR3 DNA: TGTGCCAGCAGCTTAGCGGAAGGGACGCCGGCGTCAGATACGCAGTATTTT. Protein sequence: CASSLAEGTPASDTQYF.

The table lists this clonotype with a few counts. The chain recombines TRBV12-3 or TRBV12-4 with TRBJ1-2; D remains unclear. The CDR3 is 11 residues long. V was shortened by 5 bases and J by 8 bases, with 9 bases between the two germline ends. CDR3 region: CASSPQQGYTF. CDR3 DNA sequence: TGTGCCAGCAGTCCCCAACAAGGCTACACCTTC.

This clonotype was counted between two and nine times. V gene TRBV11-2 combines with J gene TRBJ1-2; weak D call: TRBD1 (5 bases). The V end was cut by 2 bases, the J end by 7 bases, with 23 bases between. The CDR3 totals 17 residues. The V gene's germline CDR1 is SGHAT and CDR2 FQNNGV. CDR3 amino acids: CASSLWMDGRGLSGYTF. The CDR3, as DNA: TGTGCCAGCAGCTTATGGATGGACGGAAGGGGTTTGAGTGGCTACACCTTC.

The chain has TRBV6-2 or TRBV6-3 and TRBJ2-3; 8 bases are a match to TRBD2. V lost 2 bases and J lost 6; bases outside the gene matches: 7. Germline V gene sequence: CDR1 MNHEY, CDR2 SVGEGT. The CDR3 length is 15 residues. The CDR3 is CASSYPGRGKDTQYF. For the CDR3, the DNA is TGTGCCAGCAGTTACCCCGGGAGGGGGAAGGATACGCAGTATTTT.

This clonotype was picked up many times. The chain recombines TRBV6-5 with TRBJ2-7; 11 bases are a match to TRBD1. Germline V lookup: CDR1 MNHEY, CDR2 SVGAGI. The CDR3 has 14 amino acids. V gave up 6 bases and J gave up 4 bases; unmatched junction bases: 5. CDR3 DNA sequence: TGTGCCAGCAGCCCCGGACAGGGGGCGTACGAGCAGTACTTC. It specifies CASSPGQGAYEQYF.

The V gene is TRBV18, the J gene TRBJ2-3; D is undetermined. The V end lost 3 bases, the J end lost 2 bases, and 9 bases lay between the germline ends. Germline V lookup: CDR1 KGHSH, CDR2 LQKENI. This CDR3 contains 14 residues. For the CDR3, the DNA is TGTGCCAGCTCACCTTATGGGGACACAGATACGCAGTATTTT. It is translated as CASSPYGDTDTQYF.